The 22 T cell receptor beta chains presented below share a single source sample, sequenced in a study of control samples from healthy donors and cancer patients. The data were produced by immunoSEQ multiplex PCR, yet TCRdb's version contains in-frame clones alone and is incomplete. The sample yields 100,000 to 150,000 clones, more than 80% seen once. The source material was blood. The receptors were gathered from a man aged 18 to 29 in good health.

The V and J genes are TRBV19 and TRBJ1-6, with 8 positions matching TRBD1. Germline CDR1 is LNHDA and CDR2 is SQIVND (reference sequence). The CDR3 spans 14 residues. The junction had 3 bases not matched to a gene; V was cut back by 4 bases and J by 7 bases. CDR3 loop: CASSTGGWNSPLHF. Written as DNA, the CDR3 is TGTGCCAGTAGTACAGGGGGCTGGAATTCACCCCTCCACTTT.

CDR3 DNA: TGCGCCAGCAGCTTGGAGGGGACAGGGAGCTCCTACGAGCAGTACTTC. Amino acid sequence: CASSLEGTGSSYEQYF. The chain combines TRBV5-1 with TRBJ2-7; 9 nucleotides agree with TRBD1. CDR1 is SGHRS, CDR2 YFSETQ, per germline. The CDR3 is made up of 16 amino acids. After removal of 0 bases from V and 0 bases from J, the junction contained 4 bases not matched to a gene.

The CDR3 bases are TGCGCCAGCAGCTTGGCCGGGAGCTCCTACAATGAGCAGTTCTTC. This codes for CASSLAGSSYNEQFF. The J gene is TRBJ2-1, the V gene TRBV5-1, with D tentatively TRBD2 (6 bases). V was trimmed by 0 bases and J by 0 bases, leaving 7 bases between them. This CDR3 is built from 15 residues. Germline V gene lookup returns CDR1 SGHRS and CDR2 YFSETQ.

The chain combines TRBV5-1 with TRBJ2-1, with a weak D call TRBD2 (5 bases). V shed 0 bases and J shed 7 bases, with 11 bases lying between them. CDR3 length: 14 amino acids. From germline, CDR1 is SGHRS and CDR2 YFSETQ. The CDR3 sequence is CASSLATSPNEQFF. CDR3 bases: TGCGCCAGCAGCTTGGCCACTAGTCCGAATGAGCAGTTCTTC. Full variable domain (remainder filled in from reference TRBV5-1 and TRBJ2-1): KAGVTQTPRYLIKTRGQQVTLSCSPISGHRSVSWYQQTPGQGLQFLFEYFSETQRNKGNFPGRFSGRQFSNSRSEMNVSTLELGDSALYLCASSLATSPNEQFFGPGTRLTVL.

The chain combines TRBV5-1 with TRBJ1-1, with TRBD1 matching 9 bases. V shed 6 bases and J 3 bases; nucleotides not matched to a gene: 9. This CDR3 contains 15 residues. Germline CDR1 is SGHRS and CDR2 is YFSETQ. The CDR3 is CASKGTGNMDTEAFF. CDR3 nucleotide sequence: TGCGCCAGCAAGGGGACAGGGAACATGGACACTGAAGCTTTCTTT.

The chain employs TRBV5-5 and TRBJ2-1, with a possible D match to TRBD2 (6 bases). V was shortened by 4 bases and J by 0 bases, with 17 bases between the two germline ends. The germline gives CDR1 SGHKS, CDR2 YYEKEE (reference sequence). CDR3 length: 17 residues. CDR3 in amino acids: CASSPTPGLSSYNEQFF. The CDR3 region has the DNA TGTGCCAGCAGCCCGACCCCGGGACTCAGCTCCTACAATGAGCAGTTCTTC.

The chain couples TRBV30 to TRBJ2-2; no firm D call. The CDR3 sequence is 16 residues long. Germline loops: CDR1 GTSNPN, CDR2 SVGIG (reference sequence). The V gene lost 2 bases and the J gene lost 2 bases, with 15 bases spanning the gap. The CDR3 is CAWSPLSRKNTGELFF. The CDR3 nucleotides read TGTGCCTGGAGTCCACTGAGCAGGAAAAACACCGGGGAGCTGTTTTTT.

The rearrangement links TRBV15 to TRBJ1-5; 7 nucleotides line up with TRBD1. V lost 5 bases, J lost 3 bases, and 22 bases stayed unmatched. The CDR3 covers 20 residues. Germline V gene lookup returns CDR1 LNHNV and CDR2 YYDKDF (reference sequence). CDR3 region: CATSGRRETGPRTINQPQHF. Here the CDR3 DNA reads TGTGCCACCAGCGGTCGGAGGGAGACAGGGCCGAGGACCATCAATCAGCCCCAGCATTTT.

The chain joins TRBV7-9 to TRBJ2-1; D ambiguous. Germline lookup yields CDR1 SEHNR and CDR2 FQNEAQ (reference sequence). The CDR3 runs to 11 residues. Trimming stripped 4 bases from V and 8 bases from J, with 6 bases between. This chain's CDR3 is CASSSADEQFF. CDR3 DNA sequence: TGTGCCAGCAGCTCCGCTGATGAGCAGTTCTTC.

This chain uses TRBV28 with TRBJ2-1; 13 nucleotides match TRBD2. Per the germline V gene, CDR1 is MDHEN and CDR2 is SYDVKM. Germline trimming cut 5 bases from V and 6 bases from J; bases unmatched to any gene: 7. This CDR3 comprises 16 residues. CDR3 DNA: TGTGCCAGCAGTACTAGCGGGGGGGCGGAGGTCAATGAGCAGTTCTTC. Translated, it gives CASSTSGGAEVNEQFF.

Here the CDR3 DNA reads TGTGCCAGCAGCCTCACTCCTAATGAAAAACTGTTTTTT. Encoded protein: CASSLTPNEKLFF. The rearrangement uses TRBV5-8 and TRBJ1-4; D uncertain. The ends were cut back, 4 bases at V and 3 bases at J, with 7 bases in the middle. The germline V gene has CDR1 SGHTS and CDR2 YDEGEE. The CDR3 has 13 amino acids. The complete variable domain, with remaining parts taken from reference TRBV5-8 and TRBJ1-4, reads EAGVTQSPTHLIKTRGQQATLRCSPISGHTSVYWYQQALGLGLQFLLWYDEGEERNRGNFPPRFSGRQFPNYSSELNVNALELEDSALYLCASSLTPNEKLFFGSGTQLSVL.

The chain combines TRBV5-1 with TRBJ1-4, with 7 bases identical to TRBD1. This CDR3 comprises 16 residues. The germline V gene has CDR1 SGHRS and CDR2 YFSETQ. The V gene end was trimmed by 5 bases and the J gene end by 5 bases; junction bases not matched to a gene: 12. The CDR3 here is CASRPSQGGGNEKLFF. DNA for the CDR3: TGCGCCAGCAGACCAAGCCAGGGGGGCGGCAATGAAAAACTGTTTTTT.

The CDR3 sequence is CASSARQDSKGEQYF. The CDR3 DNA reads TGTGCCAGCAGCGCCCGACAGGACTCGAAGGGGGAGCAGTACTTC. The gene calls are TRBV9 and TRBJ2-7, with D possibly being TRBD1 (6 bases). Deletions cut 3 bases from V and 7 bases from J, with 20 bases between. The CDR3 loop spans 15 amino acids. In germline, CDR1 is SGDLS, CDR2 YYNGEE.

The chain employs TRBV5-8 and TRBJ1-5; D is possibly TRBD1 (6 bases). The V end lost 0 bases, the J end lost 1 base, and 8 bases lay between the germline ends. Per germline, CDR1 SGHTS and CDR2 YDEGEE. This CDR3 has 15 amino acids. This CDR3 reads CASSLEQGSNQPQHF. CDR3 sequence (DNA): TGTGCCAGCAGCTTGGAGCAGGGGAGCAATCAGCCCCAGCATTTT.

The chain links TRBV5-1 to TRBJ2-1; 11 bases align to TRBD2. Looked up from germline, CDR1 is SGHRS and CDR2 is YFSETQ. This CDR3 has 14 residues. With V trimmed by 7 bases and J by 3 bases, 3 bases remained unmatched. CDR3 nucleotide sequence: TGCGCCAGCTCAACTAGCGGGAGCTACAATGAGCAGTTCTTC. Translating gives CASSTSGSYNEQFF.

This rearrangement joins TRBV24-1 to TRBJ1-2, with a possible D match to TRBD1 (5 bases). Per the germline V gene, CDR1 is KGHDR and CDR2 is SFDVKD. Trimming stripped 0 bases from V and 3 bases from J, with 7 bases between. The CDR3 consists of 14 residues. The CDR3 DNA reads as TGTGCCACCAGTGATTTGGACAGCCACTATGGCTACACCTTC. It codes for CATSDLDSHYGYTF.

The chain employs TRBV30 and TRBJ1-2, with D perhaps TRBD1 (5 bases). With 0 bases removed from V and 7 bases from J, the gap between germline ends came to 9 bases. This CDR3 contains 12 residues. Germline V gene lookup returns CDR1 GTSNPN and CDR2 SVGIG (reference sequence). In DNA form, the CDR3 reads TGTGCCTGGAGTGTAAACGGGGGTGGCTACACCTTC. Its protein is CAWSVNGGGYTF.

The chain carries TRBV14 and TRBJ2-2; TRBD2 might be the D (5 bases). V was cut by 0 bases and J by 5 bases, with 13 bases left in between. CDR3 size: 16 residues. In germline, CDR1 is SGHDN, CDR2 FVKESK. In DNA, the CDR3 is TGTGCCAGCAGCCAAGATCGCATCCGAGGGACCGGGGAGCTGTTTTTT. Its protein product is CASSQDRIRGTGELFF.

CDR3 DNA sequence: TGTGCCAGCTCACCATCTAGCGGGAGCACAGATACGCAGTATTTT. This codes for CASSPSSGSTDTQYF. This chain connects TRBV18 to TRBJ2-3; TRBD2 aligns across 8 bases. The CDR3 is 15 amino acids. Looked up from germline, CDR1 is KGHSH and CDR2 is LQKENI. V lost 2 bases, J lost 0 bases, and 1 base stayed unmatched.

This chain connects TRBV5-1 to TRBJ2-5; D might be TRBD2 (7 bases). This CDR3 contains 16 residues. CDR1 and CDR2 (germline): SGHRS, YFSETQ. V was clipped by 0 bases and J by 1 base, with 13 bases between them. CDR3 region: CASSLGGRGPQETQYF. The CDR3 DNA follows: TGCGCCAGCAGCTTGGGGGGGCGGGGGCCCCAAGAGACCCAGTACTTC.

The chain joins TRBV5-1 to TRBJ2-1; 10 nucleotides match TRBD1. The CDR3 is 14 amino acids. CDR1 and CDR2 (germline): SGHRS, YFSETQ. The trim removed 4 bases at V and 5 bases at J, leaving 3 bases unmatched. The CDR3 region has the DNA TGCGCCAGCAGCCGGGACAGGGGAAACAATGAGCAGTTCTTC. Residues: CASSRDRGNNEQFF.

The chain combines TRBV30 with TRBJ1-2; D is uncertain. Germline CDR1 reads GTSNPN; CDR2 reads SVGIG (reference sequence). There are 14 residues in the CDR3. Trimming removed 0 bases at V and 8 bases at J, with 16 bases between. The DNA for the CDR3 is TGTGCCTGGAGTGTACGATGGGGTAATGGGGGCTACACCTTC. Translated: CAWSVRWGNGGYTF.